The 28 T cell receptor beta chains below were found in one sample sequenced in a study of siplizumab effects on memory and regulatory T cells (dated by TCRdb to about 2019). Libraries were constructed by the immunoSEQ multiplex PCR assay. TCRdb's version of the immuneACCESS table is confined to in-frame rearrangements and falls short of the full clone set. An unresolved V gene accounts for under half of the shortfall where checked; the remainder is of unknown origin. The sample profile shows 87,000 or so clones; 85% to 95% of them were found once. The ten most abundant clones make up roughly 0.3% of the sample. Sequencing was done on a sample of non-Treg CD4+ T cells sorted from blood. In the paper's terms, the cell subset or site label means: FACS-sorted unstimulated CD4+ non-regulatory T cells. These receptors were collected from a human donor in good health.

V and J are TRBV6-5 and TRBJ2-5; 13 bases align to TRBD2. This CDR3 is 12 amino acids long. Germline CDR1 reads MNHEY; CDR2 reads SVGAGI. V dropped 11 bases and J dropped 5; count of bases not matched to a gene: 2. The CDR3 DNA follows: TGTGCCCCGACTAGCGGGAGGGAGACCCAGTACTTC. It encodes CAPTSGRETQYF.

This clone was counted a single time. This chain links TRBV7-3 with TRBJ2-1; 15 bases fit TRBD2. Germline CDR1 SGHTA, CDR2 FQGTGA. CDR3 length: 15 residues. V was pared by 3 bases and J by 8 bases, with 2 bases of the junction left unmatched. The CDR3 sequence is CASSFGTSGGYEQFF. The CDR3 nucleotides are TGTGCCAGCAGCTTTGGGACTAGCGGGGGGTATGAGCAGTTCTTC.

The chain links TRBV27 to TRBJ1-1, with TRBD1 identical over 7 bases. This CDR3 region has 16 residues. After removal of 5 bases from V and 4 bases from J, the junction contained 13 bases not matched to a gene. Germline loops: CDR1 MNHEY, CDR2 SMNVEV (reference sequence). The CDR3 is CASSPGAGPGGTEAFF. As DNA, the CDR3 is TGTGCCAGCAGTCCCGGCGCGGGTCCAGGGGGCACTGAAGCTTTCTTT.

This clone was recorded once. The rearrangement links TRBV5-1 to TRBJ2-5, with 11 positions matching TRBD2. V trimming: 2 bases; J trimming: 5 bases; junction bases outside the gene matches: 8. Germline V gene lookup returns CDR1 SGHRS and CDR2 YFSETQ. The CDR3 length is 16 residues. In nucleotides, the CDR3 is TGCGCCAGCAGCTTAAATAGCGGGAGGGCCGGGGAGACCCAGTACTTC. This gives the protein CASSLNSGRAGETQYF.

J is TRBJ2-5 and V is TRBV5-4; D possibly matches TRBD1 or TRBD2 (6 bases each). Deletions cut 0 bases from V and 4 bases from J, with 10 bases between. The CDR3 runs to 14 residues. Germline loops: CDR1 SGHNT, CDR2 YYREEE (reference sequence). The CDR3 bases are TGTGCCAGCAGCTTGGAGGGGGGTGGAGAGACCCAGTACTTC. Its protein product is CASSLEGGGETQYF.

For the CDR3, the DNA is TGTGCCAGTAGTATACGTCAGGGCAACTATGGCTACACCTTC. Protein: CASSIRQGNYGYTF. The chain carries TRBV19 and TRBJ1-2; a weak D match, TRBD1 (5 bases). There are 14 residues in the CDR3. Trimming shortened V by 2 bases and J by 2 bases, and 9 bases separated the two germline ends. Germline V gene lookup returns CDR1 LNHDA and CDR2 SQIVND (reference sequence).

J is TRBJ1-2 and V is TRBV25-1, with 8 bases lining up with TRBD1. CDR3 length: 13 amino acids. CDR1 and CDR2 (germline): MGHDK, SYGVNS. V lost 10 bases to trimming and J lost 10 bases; unmatched junction nucleotides: 14. The CDR3 coding sequence is TGTGCCACCCGAGAAGCAGGACAGGGAATCTACACCTTC. Translation: CATREAGQGIYTF.

The gene calls are TRBV19 and TRBJ1-6; D remains unclear. Germline V CDR1 and CDR2: LNHDA, SQIVND (reference sequence). The V gene lost 0 bases and the J gene lost 9 bases, with 12 bases spanning the gap. The CDR3 length is 15 residues. Written as DNA, the CDR3 is TGTGCCAGTAGTATAGATCCAGACCTGGGTTCACCCCTCCACTTT. As protein: CASSIDPDLGSPLHF.

This rearrangement joins TRBV14 to TRBJ2-3; TRBD2 matches at 14 bases. This CDR3 region has 23 residues. Trimming removed 0 bases from V and 3 bases from J; junction bases left unmatched: 20. Germline V gene data show CDR1 as SGHDN and CDR2 as FVKESK. The CDR3 nucleotides are TGTGCCAGCAGCCAAGATACCCGGTGGCAAACCGGGACTAGCGGGAGACGGACAGATACGCAGTATTTT. It specifies CASSQDTRWQTGTSGRRTDTQYF. Full variable domain (missing parts from reference TRBV14 and TRBJ2-3): EAGVTQFPSHSVIEKGQTVTLRCDPISGHDNLYWYRRVMGKEIKFLLHFVKESKQDESGMPNNRFLAERTGGTYSTLKVQPAELEDSGVYFCASSQDTRWQTGTSGRRTDTQYFGPGTRLTVL.

V is TRBV28 and J is TRBJ1-3, with 7 bases aligning to TRBD1. CDR1 MDHEN and CDR2 SYDVKM come from the germline V gene. The V and J ends lost 4 bases and 0 bases, in that order; junction bases with no gene match: 3. CDR3 length equals 15 residues. The CDR3 DNA sequence: TGTGCCAGCAGTTCCACAGGGGCCTCTGGAAACACCATATATTTT. Protein product: CASSSTGASGNTIYF.

The genes are TRBV7-6 and TRBJ1-3; unclear D gene. V was trimmed by 0 bases and J by 2 bases, leaving 5 bases between them. The germline gives CDR1 SGHVS, CDR2 FNYEAQ. This CDR3 contains 14 residues. CDR3 in DNA: TGTGCCAGCAGCTTAGCAAGAGCTGGAAACACCATATATTTT. Translated: CASSLARAGNTIYF.

This clone occurred once. V and J are TRBV29-1 and TRBJ2-1; no definite D call. CDR1 SQVTM and CDR2 ANQGSEA come from the germline V gene. The CDR3 length is 11 residues. V lost 4 bases, J lost 4 bases, and 5 bases lay in between. Written as DNA, the CDR3 is TGCAGCGTTGCTCCGTACAATGAGCAGTTCTTC. Its translation: CSVAPYNEQFF.

This chain uses TRBV7-9 with TRBJ2-3, with 9 positions matching TRBD2. Germline V gene data show CDR1 as SEHNR and CDR2 as FQNEAQ (reference sequence). With 5 bases clipped from V and 0 bases from J, the junction kept 3 bases outside the gene matches. The CDR3 is made up of 15 amino acids. CDR3 in DNA: TGTGCCAGCAGCCCCGGACTAGCGAGCACAGATACGCAGTATTTT. Encoded protein: CASSPGLASTDTQYF.

The chain carries TRBV7-9 and TRBJ1-5; perhaps TRBD1 as D (6 bases). Germline lookup yields CDR1 SEHNR and CDR2 FQNEAQ (reference sequence). V lost 1 base to trimming and J lost 1 base, with 11 bases between them. The CDR3 is 16 residues long. The CDR3 DNA is TGTGCCAGCAGCTTAGACCCCGGACAGAGCAATCAGCCCCAGCATTTT. Its protein is CASSLDPGQSNQPQHF.

This chain links TRBV6-6 with TRBJ1-1; D is possibly TRBD1 (6 bases). This CDR3 is 15 amino acids long. Trimming stripped 6 bases from V and 4 bases from J, with 18 bases between. Germline values: CDR1 MNHNY, CDR2 SVGAGI (reference sequence). The CDR3 DNA follows: TGTGCCAGCAGCGGGGGACAAGGACGGGTCACTGAAGCTTTCTTT. It is translated as CASSGGQGRVTEAFF.

The chain joins TRBV7-9 to TRBJ2-3; D is ambiguous. CDR1 and CDR2 from the germline V gene are SEHNR and FQNEAQ (reference sequence). The ends were cut back, 5 bases at V and 1 base at J, with 10 bases in the middle. This CDR3 spans 14 amino acids. The CDR3 here is CASSEDGRTDTQYF. DNA of the CDR3: TGTGCCAGCAGCGAGGACGGCCGCACAGATACGCAGTATTTT.

This chain links TRBV6-5 with TRBJ1-5; D is ambiguous. The V gene lost 5 bases and the J gene lost 15 bases, with 14 bases spanning the gap. The CDR3 is made up of 11 amino acids. Germline V gene sequence: CDR1 MNHEY, CDR2 SVGAGI. CDR3 protein: CASSDGAYRHF. The CDR3 nucleotides are TGTGCCAGCAGTGACGGAGCCTACCGGCATTTT.

This clone was detected once. The J gene is TRBJ2-5, the V gene TRBV10-3; D is ambiguous. Germline lookup yields CDR1 ENHRY and CDR2 SYGVKD. CDR3 length: 13 amino acids. V was cut by 3 bases and J by 2 bases, with 7 bases left in between. This chain's CDR3 is CAISELGQETQYF. The DNA for the CDR3 is TGTGCCATCAGTGAACTGGGTCAAGAGACCCAGTACTTC.

The rearrangement links TRBV19 to TRBJ2-1, with unresolved D. This CDR3 is 12 amino acids long. The V end was cut by 5 bases, the J end by 4 bases, with 6 bases between. Germline lookup yields CDR1 LNHDA and CDR2 SQIVND (reference sequence). CDR3 sequence reads: CASSWGYNEQFF. The CDR3, as DNA: TGTGCCAGTAGTTGGGGATACAATGAGCAGTTCTTC.

The J gene is TRBJ2-1, the V gene TRBV27; D not certain. The CDR3 is 15 amino acids. Trimming stripped 2 bases from V and 5 bases from J, with 13 bases between. Germline V lookup: CDR1 MNHEY, CDR2 SMNVEV (reference sequence). The CDR3 loop is CASSLTPLGHNEQFF. As DNA, the CDR3 is TGTGCCAGCAGTTTAACTCCCCTCGGACACAATGAGCAGTTCTTC.

J is TRBJ2-2 and V is TRBV4-3; TRBD2 matches at 7 bases. The germline V gene encodes CDR1 LGHNA and CDR2 YSLEER. The CDR3 has 19 amino acids. Losses at the gene ends were 1 base for V and 1 base for J; bases not matched to a gene: 12. CDR3 residues: CASSQGFQLRELNTGELFF. The CDR3 DNA reads as TGCGCCAGCAGCCAAGGTTTCCAGTTGCGGGAGTTGAACACCGGGGAGCTGTTTTTT.

The rearrangement links TRBV6-6 to TRBJ1-1, with 8 bases that match TRBD1. The CDR3 length is 14 residues. Per germline, CDR1 MNHNY and CDR2 SVGAGI (reference sequence). With 1 base clipped from V and 3 bases from J, the junction kept 1 base outside the gene matches. This CDR3 reads CASSYLTGDTEAFF. CDR3 coding DNA: TGTGCCAGCAGTTACTTGACAGGGGACACTGAAGCTTTCTTT.

This clone appeared once. V is TRBV11-2 and J is TRBJ2-5; perhaps TRBD1 as D (6 bases). CDR1 SGHAT and CDR2 FQNNGV come from the germline V gene. V lost 5 bases to trimming and J lost 5 bases, with 18 bases between them. The CDR3 covers 15 residues. The CDR3 coding sequence is TGTGCCAGCAGCCCTGGAGGACAGAGGACGGAGACCCAGTACTTC. It translates to CASSPGGQRTETQYF.

This clone came up once. This chain links TRBV29-1 with TRBJ1-2; D is unresolved. Germline V gene lookup returns CDR1 SQVTM and CDR2 ANQGSEA. This CDR3 has 13 amino acids. The germline V and J ends were trimmed by 4 bases and 6 bases, with 15 bases remaining between them. As DNA, the CDR3 is TGCAGCGTTGGCCGGCGGACCCAGAATGGCTACACCTTC. As protein: CSVGRRTQNGYTF. The complete variable domain, with remaining parts taken from reference TRBV29-1 and TRBJ1-2, reads SAVISQKPSRDICQRGTSLTIQCQVDSQVTMMFWYRQQPGQSLTLIATANQGSEATYESGFVIDKFPISRPNLTFSTLTVSNMSPEDSSIYLCSVGRRTQNGYTFGSGTRLTVV.

For this clone: Other DNA sequences in this sample translate to the same CDR3. V and J are TRBV4-2 and TRBJ2-7, with 8 bases lining up with TRBD1. This CDR3 is built from 13 residues. With 3 bases clipped from V and 4 bases from J, the junction kept 2 bases outside the gene matches. The germline V gene has CDR1 LGHNA and CDR2 YNFKEQ. CDR3 sequence reads: CASSQDRAYEQYF. CDR3 sequence (DNA): TGTGCCAGCAGCCAGGACAGGGCTTACGAGCAGTACTTC.

In DNA form, the CDR3 reads TGTGCCAGCAGTGAGATTGTTGGTGAAAAACTGTTTTTT. Translated: CASSEIVGEKLFF. The rearrangement uses TRBV2 and TRBJ1-4; D unclear. This CDR3 is 13 amino acids long. Germline V gene sequence: CDR1 SNHLY, CDR2 FYNNEI. Trimming left V 3 bases short and J 7 bases short, with 9 bases between.

This clone has just one count. The gene calls are TRBV5-6 and TRBJ2-4, with no clear D. This CDR3 contains 17 residues. Germline assignment: CDR1 SGHDT and CDR2 YYEEEE. V was pared by 0 bases and J by 0 bases, with 13 bases between. The chain's CDR3 is CASSLGELRLAKNIQYF. The CDR3 coding sequence is TGTGCCAGCAGCTTGGGAGAGTTACGCCTAGCCAAAAACATTCAGTACTTC.

This sequence joins TRBV6-6 and TRBJ1-4, with D perhaps TRBD1 (5 bases). Deletions cut 7 bases from V and 7 bases from J, with 13 bases between. This CDR3 has 13 amino acids. Per the germline V gene, CDR1 is MNHNY and CDR2 is SVGAGI (reference sequence). CDR3 residues: CASTPSGGEKLFF. CDR3 sequence (DNA): TGTGCCAGCACCCCCTCTGGGGGTGAAAAACTGTTTTTT.